What follows describes a single T cell receptor (beta chain). Its specificity is unknown. This record belongs to a study of cytomegalovirus exposure and HLA in healthy donors. Study information: T cells numbering around 180 million yielded fewer than 140 million unique TCR beta sequences in an earlier analysis.

The PCR used 60 Vbeta and 13 Jbeta primers. The protocol was immunoSEQ multiplex PCR, while the TCRdb copy is restricted to in-frame clones and leaves out a portion. Altogether some 78,000 clones are present, 60% to 75% being singletons, with the ten largest covering over 8.5%. Findings and caveats of the study: Sequencing had likely introduced a cluster of highly shared sequence variants as an artifact. The study labeled 164 TCR beta chains cytomegalovirus-associated.

The clonotype was recovered from a woman in her thirties or forties in good health and CMV-seropositive. The sample was PBMCs.

DNA of the CDR3: TGTGCCAGCAGCGAGGAGGGGACCTTCTCCACAGATACGCAGTATTTT. This codes for CASSEEGTFSTDTQYF. The genes are TRBV9 and TRBJ2-3; TRBD2 might be the D (6 bases). Per germline, CDR1 SGDLS and CDR2 YYNGEE. Trimming stripped 3 bases from V and 2 bases from J, with 16 bases between. The CDR3 is made up of 16 amino acids.